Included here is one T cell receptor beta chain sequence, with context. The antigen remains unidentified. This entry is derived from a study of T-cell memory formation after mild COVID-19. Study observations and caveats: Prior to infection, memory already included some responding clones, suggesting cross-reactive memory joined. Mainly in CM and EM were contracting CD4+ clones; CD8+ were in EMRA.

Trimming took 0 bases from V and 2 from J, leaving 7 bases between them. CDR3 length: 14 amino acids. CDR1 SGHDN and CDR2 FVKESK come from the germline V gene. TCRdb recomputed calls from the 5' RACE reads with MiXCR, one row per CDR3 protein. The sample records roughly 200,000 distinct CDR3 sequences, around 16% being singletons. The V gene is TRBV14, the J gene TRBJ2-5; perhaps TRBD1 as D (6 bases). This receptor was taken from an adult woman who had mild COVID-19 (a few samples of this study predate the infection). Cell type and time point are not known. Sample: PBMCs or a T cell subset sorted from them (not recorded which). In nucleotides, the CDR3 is TGTGCCAGCAGCCAAGAGAGGGGGCAAGAGACCCAGTACTTC. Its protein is CASSQERGQETQYF. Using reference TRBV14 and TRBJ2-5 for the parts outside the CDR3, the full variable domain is EAGVTQFPSHSVIEKGQTVTLRCDPISGHDNLYWYRRVMGKEIKFLLHFVKESKQDESGMPNNRFLAERTGGTYSTLKVQPAELEDSGVYFCASSQERGQETQYFGPGTRLLVL.